These T cell receptor beta chains were read from a single sample in a study of cytomegalovirus exposure and HLA in healthy donors. Assay used: immunoSEQ multiplex PCR; TCRdb lists only in-frame clones, some missing. The table shows some 71,000 clones, with roughly 64% occurring only once. Source material: PBMCs. These receptor sequences come from a man in his forties or fifties in good health and CMV-seropositive. The conserved cysteine and the conserved F or W are not part of the CDR3 here. Fields, in order: V gene, D gene, J gene, CDR3 protein. The D gene is left open where the match is weak.

v_call: TRBV27; d_call: .; j_call: TRBJ1-6; cdr3_aa: ASSLFGEASPLH
v_call: TRBV4-2; d_call: .; j_call: TRBJ1-3; cdr3_aa: ASSQGARGSSGNTIY
v_call: TRBV5-1; d_call: .; j_call: TRBJ1-2; cdr3_aa: ASSGLNSYGYT
v_call: TRBV5-1; d_call: TRBD2; j_call: TRBJ2-7; cdr3_aa: ASSPGGTSSYEQY
v_call: TRBV6-1; d_call: TRBD1; j_call: TRBJ2-3; cdr3_aa: ASSEWGQASTDTQY
v_call: TRBV6-1; d_call: TRBD1; j_call: TRBJ2-3; cdr3_aa: ASRDSGDTQY
v_call: TRBV28; d_call: .; j_call: TRBJ2-3; cdr3_aa: ASSLGRTDTQY
v_call: TRBV4-1; d_call: TRBD1; j_call: TRBJ2-2; cdr3_aa: ASSQESDRGQYTGELF
v_call: TRBV7-2; d_call: .; j_call: TRBJ1-3; cdr3_aa: ASSSDRRNTIY
v_call: TRBV5-1; d_call: .; j_call: TRBJ2-6; cdr3_aa: ASRDSSGANVLT
v_call: TRBV7-9; d_call: TRBD1; j_call: TRBJ1-4; cdr3_aa: ASSLGGTGGEKLF
v_call: TRBV15; d_call: TRBD2; j_call: TRBJ2-2; cdr3_aa: ATRQRGNTGELF